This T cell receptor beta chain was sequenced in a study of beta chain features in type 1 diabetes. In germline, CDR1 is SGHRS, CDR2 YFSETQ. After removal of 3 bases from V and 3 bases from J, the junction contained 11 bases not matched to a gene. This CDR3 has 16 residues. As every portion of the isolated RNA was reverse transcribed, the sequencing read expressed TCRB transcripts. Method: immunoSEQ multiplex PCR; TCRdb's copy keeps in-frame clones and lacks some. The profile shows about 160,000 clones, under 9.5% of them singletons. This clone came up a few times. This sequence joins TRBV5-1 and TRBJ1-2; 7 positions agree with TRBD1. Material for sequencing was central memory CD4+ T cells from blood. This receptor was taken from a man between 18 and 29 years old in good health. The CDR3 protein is CASSSATGTAHYGYTF. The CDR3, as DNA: TGCGCCAGCAGCTCCGCCACCGGGACAGCACACTATGGCTACACCTTC.